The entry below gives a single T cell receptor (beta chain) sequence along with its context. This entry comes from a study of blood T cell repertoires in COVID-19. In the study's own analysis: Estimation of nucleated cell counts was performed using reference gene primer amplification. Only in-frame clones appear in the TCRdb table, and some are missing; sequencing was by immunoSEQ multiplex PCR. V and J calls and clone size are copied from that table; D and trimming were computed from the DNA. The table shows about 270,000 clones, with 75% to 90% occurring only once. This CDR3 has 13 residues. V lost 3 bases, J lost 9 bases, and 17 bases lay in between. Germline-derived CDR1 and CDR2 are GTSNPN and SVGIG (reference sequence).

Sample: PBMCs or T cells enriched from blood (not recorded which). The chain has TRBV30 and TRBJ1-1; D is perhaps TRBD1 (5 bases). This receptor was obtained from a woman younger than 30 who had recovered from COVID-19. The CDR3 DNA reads TGTGCCTGGAGCCGCCGGGGGAGCGCTAAAGCTTTCTTT. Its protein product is CAWSRRGSAKAFF.